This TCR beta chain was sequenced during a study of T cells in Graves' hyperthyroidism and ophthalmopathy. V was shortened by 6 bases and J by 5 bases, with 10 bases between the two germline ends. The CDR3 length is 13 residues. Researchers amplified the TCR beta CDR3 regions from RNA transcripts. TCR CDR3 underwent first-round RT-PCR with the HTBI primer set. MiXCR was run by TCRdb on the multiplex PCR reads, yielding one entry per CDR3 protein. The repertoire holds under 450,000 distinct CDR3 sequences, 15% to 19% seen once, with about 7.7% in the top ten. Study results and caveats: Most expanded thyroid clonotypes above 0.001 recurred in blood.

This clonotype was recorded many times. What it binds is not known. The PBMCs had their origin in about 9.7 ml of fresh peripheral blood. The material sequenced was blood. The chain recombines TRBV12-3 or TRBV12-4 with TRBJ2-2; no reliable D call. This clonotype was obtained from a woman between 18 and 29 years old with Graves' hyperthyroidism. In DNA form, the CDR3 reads TGTGCCAGCAGCCGTGGTCGTACCGGGGAGCTGTTTTTT. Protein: CASSRGRTGELFF.